These T cell receptor beta chains were read from a single sample in a study of regulatory T cells in long-lasting Graves disease. MiXCR, run by TCRdb on the multiplex PCR reads, gives a single entry per CDR3 protein. The sample shows 350,000 to 500,000 distinct CDR3 sequences, less than 15% of them seen only once. These data also formed part of another study, on T cells in Graves' hyperthyroidism and ophthalmopathy.

Specimen: peripheral blood mononuclear cells (PBMCs), collected at new diagnosis, from a patient treated with antithyroid drugs. Receptors originate from a woman aged 45-65 years with Graves disease. CDR3s include the opening cysteine and the closing phenylalanine or tryptophan. A D gene is named only where the DNA matches it firmly. Part of the rows lack a size; the others show once, few, many or a class for expanded clones.

clone_size d_call j_call v_call cdr3_aa cdr3_nt
many TRBD1 TRBJ1-5 TRBV5-1 CASSLNRKGQRNQPQHF TGCGCCAGCAGCTTGAACCGGAAGGGACAGAGAAATCAGCCCCAGCATTTT
few TRBD1 TRBJ1-5 TRBV27 CATGQGNNQPQHF TGTGCCACCGGACAGGGCAACAATCAGCCCCAGCATTTT
many . TRBJ2-7 TRBV2 CASSGAGTLTEQYF TGTGCCAGCAGTGGCGCCGGGACACTGACCGAGCAGTACTTC
few . TRBJ2-2 TRBV19 CASSDEYTGELFF TGTGCCAGTAGTGACGAATACACCGGGGAGCTGTTTTTT
. . TRBJ2-7 TRBV20-1 CSATSGWSSYEQYF TGCAGTGCTACAAGCGGGTGGAGCTCCTACGAGCAGTACTTC
many TRBD1 TRBJ1-3 TRBV7-2 CASSTHYDRGPGNTIYF TGTGCCAGCAGCACTCACTACGACAGGGGGCCTGGAAACACCATATATTTT
. . TRBJ1-1 TRBV19 CASSIPPGRRSTEAFF TGTGCCAGTAGTATCCCCCCGGGCCGCAGGAGCACTGAAGCTTTCTTT
few . TRBJ2-3 TRBV6-1 CASGPDTQYF TGTGCCAGCGGACCAGATACGCAGTATTTT
few . TRBJ2-2 TRBV28 CASSLPGGAGELFF TGTGCCAGCAGTTTGCCAGGGGGGGCCGGGGAGCTGTTTTTT
many TRBD1 TRBJ2-7 TRBV5-1 CASSWGQEISYEQYF TGCGCCAGCAGCTGGGGACAGGAGATCTCCTACGAGCAGTACTTC
many . TRBJ2-7 TRBV20-1 CSARDQGAGGPYEQYF TGCAGTGCTAGAGACCAGGGGGCGGGAGGGCCCTACGAGCAGTACTTC
. . TRBJ2-5 TRBV4-2 CASSQDLRAEGTQYF TGTGCCAGCAGCCAAGATCTGAGAGCGGAAGGGACCCAGTACTTC
many TRBD2 TRBJ2-5 TRBV7-8 CASSVRGGGRAQETQYF TGTGCCAGCAGCGTCCGGGGCGGCGGGAGGGCGCAAGAGACCCAGTACTTC
. TRBD2 TRBJ2-2 TRBV13 CASSPRVWGTSGRGDTGELFF TGTGCCAGCAGCCCGCGGGTCTGGGGGACTAGCGGGAGAGGCGACACCGGGGAGCTGTTTTTT
few TRBD2 TRBJ2-7 TRBV6-9 CASSYRLAGGTYEQYF TGTGCCAGCAGTTACAGACTAGCGGGAGGGACCTACGAGCAGTACTTC
. TRBD2 TRBJ2-3 TRBV7-2 CASRGLGRHTDTQYF TGTGCCAGCAGAGGACTAGGGCGGCACACAGATACGCAGTATTTT
many TRBD1 TRBJ1-5 TRBV18 CASSPPGTGGFQPQHF TGTGCCAGCTCACCGCCCGGGACAGGGGGTTTTCAGCCCCAGCATTTT
few TRBD2 TRBJ2-3 TRBV6-1 CASSLPQTAGGPGDTQYF TGTGCCAGCAGCCTCCCCCAAACGGCGGGAGGGCCGGGAGATACGCAGTATTTT
. . TRBJ2-5 TRBV9 CASSVGAAEQETQYF TGTGCCAGCAGCGTAGGGGCAGCCGAACAAGAGACCCAGTACTTC
many . TRBJ2-7 TRBV28 CASRQSGKWSIREGYEQYF TGTGCCAGCAGACAATCAGGGAAGTGGAGCATACGAGAGGGCTACGAGCAGTACTTC
many . TRBJ1-1 TRBV4-1 CASSQDPGPVAEAFF TGCGCCAGCAGCCAAGACCCGGGGCCGGTAGCTGAAGCTTTCTTT
many . TRBJ2-1 TRBV3-1 CASSRSSGIHNEQFF TGTGCCAGCAGCCGTAGTAGCGGAATTCACAATGAGCAGTTCTTC
many . TRBJ2-1 TRBV5-1 CASKLWEDEQFF TGCGCCAGCAAGTTGTGGGAGGATGAGCAGTTCTTC
few . TRBJ1-5 TRBV9 CASSELPINSNQPQHF TGTGCCAGCAGCGAACTCCCTATTAATAGCAATCAGCCCCAGCATTTT
few . TRBJ2-5 TRBV5-1 CASSREEETQYF TGCGCCAGCAGTCGAGAGGAGGAGACCCAGTACTTC
. . TRBJ2-3 TRBV5-5 CASAGSGDTQYF TGTGCCAGCGCGGGATCGGGAGATACGCAGTATTTT
few . TRBJ2-3 TRBV24-1 CATSEDPSTDTQYF TGTGCCACCAGTGAAGACCCCAGCACAGATACGCAGTATTTT
. TRBD1 TRBJ2-1 TRBV7-9 CASSQGRDSQHFF TGTGCCAGCAGCCAGGGAAGGGACAGCCAACATTTCTTC
. TRBD1 TRBJ2-1 TRBV7-9 CASSGSDRGHNEQFF TGTGCCAGCAGCGGATCGGACAGGGGACACAATGAGCAGTTCTTC
few TRBD1 TRBJ2-1 TRBV14 CASSHGTGDGVEQFF TGTGCCAGCAGCCACGGGACAGGGGATGGGGTTGAGCAGTTCTTC
many . TRBJ2-3 TRBV5-1 CASSLGGQRTDTQYF TGCGCCAGCAGCTTGGGCGGACAGCGCACAGATACGCAGTATTTT
many . TRBJ1-1 TRBV2 CASSVGRLTEAFF TGTGCCAGCAGTGTGGGTAGGCTCACTGAAGCTTTCTTT
many TRBD2 TRBJ2-1 TRBV20-1 CSAHEEGLAAYNEQFF TGCAGTGCCCACGAGGAGGGACTAGCAGCTTACAATGAGCAGTTCTTC
. . TRBJ1-3 TRBV18 CASSPTGRSGNTIYF TGTGCCAGCTCACCAACAGGGCGCTCTGGAAACACCATATATTTT
many . TRBJ2-3 TRBV28 CASTHKTAGITDTQYF TGTGCCAGCACCCACAAGACAGCGGGTATCACAGATACGCAGTATTTT
many TRBD2 TRBJ2-2 TRBV9 CASSPSGRANTGELFF TGTGCCAGCAGCCCCAGCGGGAGAGCTAACACCGGGGAGCTGTTTTTT
many . TRBJ2-1 TRBV12-3/TRBV12-4 CASSLAKGEQFF TGTGCCAGCAGTTTAGCGAAGGGTGAGCAGTTCTTC
few . TRBJ1-5 TRBV28 CASSGLRGNQPQHF TGTGCCAGCAGTGGCCTAAGGGGCAATCAGCCCCAGCATTTT
many . TRBJ1-1 TRBV6-2/TRBV6-3 CASSYRGQNTEAFF TGTGCCAGCAGTTACAGGGGTCAGAACACTGAAGCTTTCTTT
. TRBD1 TRBJ1-2 TRBV4-1 CASSATGEVSSYTF TGCGCCAGCAGCGCGACAGGGGAAGTTTCCAGCTACACCTTC
. TRBD1 TRBJ1-2 TRBV5-1 CASSYQGGNYGYTF TGCGCCAGCAGCTACCAGGGGGGAAACTATGGCTACACCTTC
. . TRBJ1-1 TRBV19 CASSIPGLNTEAFF TGTGCCAGTAGTATACCGGGCTTGAACACTGAAGCTTTCTTT
few TRBD1 TRBJ1-6 TRBV12-3/TRBV12-4 CASSRQGSPLHF TGTGCCAGCAGCCGACAGGGTTCACCCCTCCACTTT
many . TRBJ2-2 TRBV10-1 CASRMVTGELFF TGCGCCAGCAGGATGGTCACCGGGGAGCTGTTTTTT
many TRBD2 TRBJ2-7 TRBV20-1 CSAQGGAGVVTYEQYF TGCAGTGCGCAAGGTGGAGCGGGAGTTGTCACGTACGAGCAGTACTTC
few TRBD2 TRBJ2-2 TRBV29-1 CSVLGLAGPVGELFF TGCAGCGTTCTCGGACTAGCGGGCCCAGTGGGGGAGCTGTTTTTT
many TRBD2 TRBJ2-3 TRBV12-3/TRBV12-4 CASSFTFWREGRIRTDTQYF TGTGCCAGCAGTTTTACGTTCTGGCGGGAGGGCCGCATCCGCACAGATACGCAGTATTTT
. TRBD2 TRBJ2-7 TRBV9 CASSVGPSGRNPYEQYF TGTGCCAGCAGCGTAGGCCCCAGCGGGAGGAACCCCTACGAGCAGTACTTC
many . TRBJ1-5 TRBV2 CASSERGVGSNQPQHF TGTGCCAGCAGTGAACGTGGGGTGGGAAGCAATCAGCCCCAGCATTTT
many . TRBJ1-5 TRBV27 CASSGKRNQPQHF TGTGCCAGCAGTGGAAAACGGAATCAGCCCCAGCATTTT
few . TRBJ2-7 TRBV5-1 CASSLGKGSYEQYF TGCGCCAGCAGCTTGGGCAAAGGGTCCTACGAGCAGTACTTC
many TRBD1 TRBJ2-7 TRBV5-4 CASSLDPRGSGEQYF TGTGCCAGCAGCTTGGATCCCAGGGGGTCCGGGGAGCAGTACTTC
few . TRBJ1-4 TRBV2 CASNGQAEKLFF TGTGCCAGCAATGGGCAGGCTGAAAAACTGTTTTTT
few . TRBJ1-5 TRBV3-1 CASSQVSGSNQPQHF TGTGCCAGCAGCCAAGTCTCGGGAAGCAATCAGCCCCAGCATTTT
many TRBD2 TRBJ2-1 TRBV29-1 CSVAAGDPNEQFF TGCAGCGTTGCAGCGGGAGATCCCAATGAGCAGTTCTTC
. . TRBJ2-1 TRBV5-1 CASSPLGVIYSSYNEQFF TGCGCCAGCAGCCCCCTCGGGGTTATCTACAGCTCCTACAATGAGCAGTTCTTC
. TRBD2 TRBJ2-1 TRBV30 CAWSVLLTSGRNNKQFF TGTGCCTGGAGTGTACTTCTAACTAGCGGGAGGAACAATAAGCAGTTCTTC
many TRBD2 TRBJ2-1 TRBV12-3/TRBV12-4 CASGRSGRGNEQFF TGTGCCAGCGGACGTAGCGGGAGGGGCAATGAGCAGTTCTTC
many . TRBJ2-2 TRBV6-1 CASSLTRPTFYTGELFF TGTGCCAGCAGTCTAACTAGACCTACATTTTACACCGGGGAGCTGTTTTTT
many . TRBJ2-1 TRBV2 CASSSGPPSSYNEQFF TGTGCCAGCAGTTCCGGACCGCCGAGCTCCTACAATGAGCAGTTCTTC